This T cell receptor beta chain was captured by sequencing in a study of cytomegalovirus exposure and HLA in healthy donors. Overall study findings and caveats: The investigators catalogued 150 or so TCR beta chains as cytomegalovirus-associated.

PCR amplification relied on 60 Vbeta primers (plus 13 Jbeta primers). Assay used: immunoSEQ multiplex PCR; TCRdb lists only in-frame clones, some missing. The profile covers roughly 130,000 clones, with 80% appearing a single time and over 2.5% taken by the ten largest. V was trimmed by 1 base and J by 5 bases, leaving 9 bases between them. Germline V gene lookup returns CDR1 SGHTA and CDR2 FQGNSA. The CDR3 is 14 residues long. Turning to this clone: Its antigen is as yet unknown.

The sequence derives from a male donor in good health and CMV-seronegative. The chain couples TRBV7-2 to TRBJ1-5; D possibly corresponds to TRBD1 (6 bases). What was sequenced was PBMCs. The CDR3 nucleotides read TGTGCCAGCAGCTTAGGCGCAGGGGATCAGCCCCAGCATTTT. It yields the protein CASSLGAGDQPQHF.